This T cell receptor (beta chain) was recorded in a study of radiation and T cells in renal cell carcinoma. With V trimmed by 1 base and J by 8 bases, 4 bases remained unmatched. The germline V gene encodes CDR1 SEHNR and CDR2 FQNEAQ (reference sequence). The CDR3 sequence is 14 residues long. Specified time point: blood 2 weeks post-SBRT. As to treatment: 15 Gy SBRT to primary tumor, nephrectomy 4 weeks later. This table comes from immunoSEQ multiplex PCR, and its TCRdb copy is limited to in-frame clones, with some not included. The sample lists about 120,000 clones, about 81% occurring once. The source of this sequence is a man aged 45-65 years with renal cell carcinoma. V gene TRBV7-9 combines with J gene TRBJ1-2, with 10 positions matching TRBD1. The starting material was blood, obtained from a patient whose treatment included radiotherapy and nephrectomy. The CDR3 is CASSLGDRGLGYTF. As DNA, the CDR3 is TGTGCCAGCAGCTTAGGGGACAGGGGACTCGGCTACACCTTC. Drawing the rest from reference TRBV7-9 and TRBJ1-2, the complete variable domain is DTGVSQNPRHKITKRGQNVTFRCDPISEHNRLYWYRQTLGQGPEFLTYFQNEAQLEKSRLLSDRFSAERPKGSFSTLEIQRTEQGDSAMYLCASSLGDRGLGYTFGSGTRLTVV.